This is a list of T cell receptor beta chains from one sample in a study of T cells of healthy individuals. TCRdb reanalysed the 5' RACE reads using MiXCR and keeps one entry per CDR3 protein. Counted here are tens of thousands of distinct CDR3 sequences, approximately 4.9% occurring once; the ten biggest clones make up less than 9.5%. Receptors were obtained from a human donor in good health. The conserved cysteine and the conserved F or W are not part of the CDR3 here.

V gene	J gene	CDR3 length	CDR3 protein
TRBV12-3/TRBV12-4	TRBJ1-3	12	ASTPSGRGNTIY
TRBV27	TRBJ1-1	14	ASSLTDPRVGAEAF
TRBV30	TRBJ2-7	11	AWSTGINYEQY
TRBV13	TRBJ2-7	13	ASSHRGRTTYEQY
TRBV12-3/TRBV12-4	TRBJ2-1	14	ASRAGGQFGYNEQF
TRBV7-2	TRBJ2-1	11	ASSFTGDNEQF
TRBV7-2	TRBJ1-5	12	ASSFQGSNQPQH
TRBV6-2/TRBV6-3	TRBJ2-7	17	ASSYSASGALDSSYEQY
TRBV4-3	TRBJ1-4	13	ASSQGTGDSEKLF
TRBV10-3	TRBJ2-1	14	AISDGEGENPNEQF
TRBV28	TRBJ1-1	13	ASSLSSRGNTEAF
TRBV5-6	TRBJ1-2	12	ASSPEGQARGYT
TRBV10-3	TRBJ2-7	19	AISDPSGQARTSGRAYEQY
TRBV5-1	TRBJ1-1	13	ASSLADRDYTEAF
TRBV5-6	TRBJ1-2	11	ASSLVTGPGYT
TRBV29-1	TRBJ1-2	10	SVQDRIYGYT
TRBV11-2	TRBJ2-3	14	ASSATGGASTDTQY
TRBV20-1	TRBJ2-7	13	SGDPGGGMEGEQY
TRBV9	TRBJ1-2	12	ASSAAGGAYGYT
TRBV13	TRBJ2-1	10	ASSPAGTGQF
TRBV11-2	TRBJ2-1	10	ASSLRSSEQF
TRBV18	TRBJ2-7	10	ASSPMGVEQY
TRBV20-1	TRBJ2-7	13	SARPAGGLTYEQY
TRBV29-1	TRBJ1-4	10	SGSATNEKLF
TRBV4-2	TRBJ2-7	11	ASSQEGSYEQY
TRBV3-1	TRBJ1-1	14	AAARGGFRGNTEAF
TRBV9	TRBJ2-7	13	ASSSSGDRGYEQY
TRBV5-5	TRBJ1-1	12	ASSPQTMNTEAF
TRBV30	TRBJ1-1	9	AWRSGPEAF
TRBV5-1	TRBJ2-7	12	ASSAGTRPYEQY
TRBV12-5	TRBJ2-3	18	ASGLERPGLHPQYMNTQY
TRBV7-6	TRBJ2-7	16	ASSLVKAGTVRNYEQY
TRBV6-1	TRBJ2-5	11	ASSVTYQETQY
TRBV4-1	TRBJ2-7	15	ASSQDVASGFLYEQY
TRBV2	TRBJ1-6	13	ASRPEYPYNSPLH
TRBV20-1	TRBJ2-7	11	SADDPGTYEQY
TRBV20-1	TRBJ2-2	11	SARVLGTGELF
TRBV29-1	TRBJ1-1	11	SGKDRLNTEAF
TRBV21-1	TRBJ1-4	13	ASSSTGGATEKLF
TRBV19	TRBJ2-6	18	ASSIGLWTGGYSGANVLT
TRBV12-3/TRBV12-4	TRBJ1-6	13	ASSLSSSYNSPLH
TRBV4-2	TRBJ1-2	12	ASSQEDSNYGYT
TRBV4-1	TRBJ2-1	12	ASSKGGSYNEQF
TRBV7-9	TRBJ2-7	9	ASTREYEQY
TRBV14	TRBJ1-1	16	ASSQSLNSGTRGTEAF
TRBV12-3/TRBV12-4	TRBJ2-7	13	ASRPSGQGKGEQY
TRBV11-2	TRBJ1-2	11	ASTTQEAPGYT
TRBV14	TRBJ2-3	13	ASSYGTGGTDTQY
TRBV19	TRBJ2-1	11	ASSFAHGNEQF
TRBV14	TRBJ2-1	13	ASSQDSGAYNEQF